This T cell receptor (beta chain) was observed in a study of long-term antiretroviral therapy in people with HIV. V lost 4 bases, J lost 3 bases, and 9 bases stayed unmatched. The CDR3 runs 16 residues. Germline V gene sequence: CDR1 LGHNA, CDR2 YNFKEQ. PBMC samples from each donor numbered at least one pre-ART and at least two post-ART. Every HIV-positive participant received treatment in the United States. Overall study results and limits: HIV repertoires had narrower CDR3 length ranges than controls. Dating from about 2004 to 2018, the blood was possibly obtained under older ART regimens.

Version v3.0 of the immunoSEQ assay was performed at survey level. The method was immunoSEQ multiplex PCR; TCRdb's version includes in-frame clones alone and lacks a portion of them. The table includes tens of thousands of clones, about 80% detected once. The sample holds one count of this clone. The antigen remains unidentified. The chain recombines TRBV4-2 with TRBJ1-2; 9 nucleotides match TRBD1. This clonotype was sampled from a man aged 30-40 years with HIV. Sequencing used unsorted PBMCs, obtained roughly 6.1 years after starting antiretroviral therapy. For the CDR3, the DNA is TGTGCCAGCAGCCCGCTATGGACAGGGGAGTACTATGGCTACACCTTC. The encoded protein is CASSPLWTGEYYGYTF.